This paragraph reports one T cell receptor beta chain. No antigen is known for it. A multiplex PCR was run with 60 Vbeta primers and 13 Jbeta primers. Here immunoSEQ multiplex PCR was the method, and the copy in TCRdb shows in-frame clones only, minus some. The repertoire has approximately 160,000 clones, 65% to 70% of them found once; the top ten carry around 4%. The data originate from a study of cytomegalovirus exposure and HLA in healthy donors. CDR1 is SEHNR and CDR2 is FQNEAQ in the germline V gene (reference sequence). The V segment lost 0 bases and the J segment 2 bases; nucleotides outside the gene matches: 6. This CDR3 is built from 16 residues. Study-wide results and caveats: Reportedly, diagnosis of cytomegalovirus status by the classifier showed high specificity and sensitivity.

The receptor's source is a young woman in good health and CMV-seropositive. The sequencing input was PBMCs. The V gene is TRBV7-9, the J gene TRBJ2-7; 8 bases map to TRBD1. CDR3 residues: CASSLAADRETYEQYF. The CDR3 region has the DNA TGTGCCAGCAGCTTAGCGGCGGACAGGGAGACCTACGAGCAGTACTTC.